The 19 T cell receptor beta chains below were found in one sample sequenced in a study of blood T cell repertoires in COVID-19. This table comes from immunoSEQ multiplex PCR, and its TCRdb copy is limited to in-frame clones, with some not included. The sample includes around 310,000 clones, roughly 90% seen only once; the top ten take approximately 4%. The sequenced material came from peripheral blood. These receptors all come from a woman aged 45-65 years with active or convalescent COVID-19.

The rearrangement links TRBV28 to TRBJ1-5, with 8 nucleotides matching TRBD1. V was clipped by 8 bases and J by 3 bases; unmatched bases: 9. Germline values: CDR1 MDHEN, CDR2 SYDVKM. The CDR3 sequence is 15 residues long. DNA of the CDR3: TGTGCCAGCGACCGGACAGGGAGAATCAATCAGCCCCAGCATTTT. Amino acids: CASDRTGRINQPQHF.

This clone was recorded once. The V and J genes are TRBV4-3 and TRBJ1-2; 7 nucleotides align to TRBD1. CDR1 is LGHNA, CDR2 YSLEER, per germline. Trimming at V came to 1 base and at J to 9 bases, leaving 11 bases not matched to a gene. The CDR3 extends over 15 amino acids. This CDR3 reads CASSQGPGQRTSYTF. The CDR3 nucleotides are TGCGCCAGCAGCCAAGGACCGGGACAGAGAACAAGCTACACCTTC.

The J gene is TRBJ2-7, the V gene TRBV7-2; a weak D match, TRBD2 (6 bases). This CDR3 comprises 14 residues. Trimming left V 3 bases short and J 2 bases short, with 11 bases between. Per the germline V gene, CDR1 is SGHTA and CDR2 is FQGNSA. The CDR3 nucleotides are TGTGCCAGCAGCTTTGTGGGACTGCCCTACGAGCAGTACTTC. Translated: CASSFVGLPYEQYF.

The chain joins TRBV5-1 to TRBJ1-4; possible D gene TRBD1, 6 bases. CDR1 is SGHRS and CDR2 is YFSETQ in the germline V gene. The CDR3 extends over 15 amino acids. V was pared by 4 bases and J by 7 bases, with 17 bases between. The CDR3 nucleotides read TGCGCCAGCAGCACGGGACAACGCGGTAGTGAAAAACTGTTTTTT. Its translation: CASSTGQRGSEKLFF.

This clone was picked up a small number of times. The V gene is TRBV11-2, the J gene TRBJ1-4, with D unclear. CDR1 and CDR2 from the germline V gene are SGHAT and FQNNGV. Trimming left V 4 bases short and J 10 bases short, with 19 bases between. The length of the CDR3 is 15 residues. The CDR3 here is CASSSWDSGSGKLFF. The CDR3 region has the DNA TGTGCCAGCAGCTCATGGGATAGCGGGAGTGGAAAACTGTTTTTT. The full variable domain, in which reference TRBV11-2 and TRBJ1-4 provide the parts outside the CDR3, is EAGVAQSPRYKIIEKRQSVAFWCNPISGHATLYWYQQILGQGPKLLIQFQNNGVVDDSQLPKDRFSAERLKGVDSTLKIQPAKLEDSAVYLCASSSWDSGSGKLFFGSGTQLSVL.

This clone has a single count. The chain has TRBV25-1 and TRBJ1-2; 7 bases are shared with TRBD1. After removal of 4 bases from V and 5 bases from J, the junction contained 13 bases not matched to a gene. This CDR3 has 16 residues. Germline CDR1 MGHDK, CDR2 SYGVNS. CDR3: CASSAPNRGSGYGYTF. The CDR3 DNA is TGTGCCAGCAGTGCTCCGAACAGGGGTTCGGGGTATGGCTACACCTTC.

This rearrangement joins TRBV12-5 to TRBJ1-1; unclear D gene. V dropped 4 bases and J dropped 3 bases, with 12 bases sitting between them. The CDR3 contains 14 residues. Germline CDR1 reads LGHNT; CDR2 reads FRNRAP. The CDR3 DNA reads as TGTGCTAGTGGTTCAGGACTGGTAGACACTGAAGCTTTCTTT. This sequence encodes CASGSGLVDTEAFF.

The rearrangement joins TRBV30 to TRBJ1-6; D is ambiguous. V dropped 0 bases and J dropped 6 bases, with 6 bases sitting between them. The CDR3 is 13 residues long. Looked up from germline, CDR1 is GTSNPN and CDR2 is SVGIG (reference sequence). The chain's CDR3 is CAWSVGANSPLHF. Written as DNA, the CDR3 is TGTGCCTGGAGTGTAGGAGCTAATTCACCCCTCCACTTT.

The DNA for the CDR3 is TGTGCCAGCAGTTTAAGACAGGGGGTCACTGAAGCTTTCTTT. Translating it yields CASSLRQGVTEAFF. This sequence joins TRBV27 and TRBJ1-1, with 9 bases matching TRBD1. CDR1 is MNHEY, CDR2 SMNVEV, per germline (reference sequence). The CDR3 spans 14 residues. V gave up 2 bases and J gave up 4 bases; unmatched junction bases: 2.

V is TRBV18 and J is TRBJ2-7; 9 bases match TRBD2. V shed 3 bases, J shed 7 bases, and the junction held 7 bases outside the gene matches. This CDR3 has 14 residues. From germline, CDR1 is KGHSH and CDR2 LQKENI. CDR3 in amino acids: CASSPTSAGGEQYF. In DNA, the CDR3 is TGTGCCAGCTCACCGACTAGCGCGGGAGGGGAGCAGTACTTC.

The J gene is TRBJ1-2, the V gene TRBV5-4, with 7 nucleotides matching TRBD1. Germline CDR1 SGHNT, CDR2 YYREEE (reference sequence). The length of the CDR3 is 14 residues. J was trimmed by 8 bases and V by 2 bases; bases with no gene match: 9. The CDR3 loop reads CASSLGFRGNGYTF. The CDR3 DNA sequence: TGTGCCAGCAGCTTAGGGTTCAGGGGGAACGGCTACACCTTC.

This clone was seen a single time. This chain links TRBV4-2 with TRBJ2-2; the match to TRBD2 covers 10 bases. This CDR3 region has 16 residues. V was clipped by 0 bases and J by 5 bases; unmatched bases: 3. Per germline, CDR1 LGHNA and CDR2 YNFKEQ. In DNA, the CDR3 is TGTGCCAGCAGCCAAGATGCACTAGCGGGGACCGGGGAGCTGTTTTTT. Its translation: CASSQDALAGTGELFF.

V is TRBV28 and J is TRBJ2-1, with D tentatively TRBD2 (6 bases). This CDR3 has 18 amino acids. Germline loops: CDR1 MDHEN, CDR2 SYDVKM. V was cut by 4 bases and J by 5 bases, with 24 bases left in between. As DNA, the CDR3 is TGTGCCAGCAGTTCCCGTTCCCCCAAGTATCGGGGGAACAATGAGCAGTTCTTC. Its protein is CASSSRSPKYRGNNEQFF.

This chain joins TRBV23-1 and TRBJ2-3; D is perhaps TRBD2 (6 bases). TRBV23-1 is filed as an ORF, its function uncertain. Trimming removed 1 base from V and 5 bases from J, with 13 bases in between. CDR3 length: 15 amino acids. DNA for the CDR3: TGCGCCAGCAGTCAATTTCTCCTAGCGCGAGATACGCAGTATTTT. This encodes CASSQFLLARDTQYF.

The DNA of the CDR3 is TGTGCCAGCAGCCCAGACAGGGTTGGTTACCCCCAGCATTTT. It yields the protein CASSPDRVGYPQHF. The chain combines TRBV7-8 with TRBJ1-5, with 7 bases identical to TRBD1. The V gene end was trimmed by 5 bases and the J gene end by 10 bases; junction bases not matched to a gene: 11. This CDR3 has 14 amino acids. Germline V gene data show CDR1 as SGHVS and CDR2 as FQNEAQ.

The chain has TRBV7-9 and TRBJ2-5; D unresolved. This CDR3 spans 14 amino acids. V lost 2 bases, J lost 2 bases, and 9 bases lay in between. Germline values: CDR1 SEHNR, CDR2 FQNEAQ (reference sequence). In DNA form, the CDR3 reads TGTGCCAGCAGCTTAAAAACAGAGCAAGAGACCCAGTACTTC. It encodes CASSLKTEQETQYF.

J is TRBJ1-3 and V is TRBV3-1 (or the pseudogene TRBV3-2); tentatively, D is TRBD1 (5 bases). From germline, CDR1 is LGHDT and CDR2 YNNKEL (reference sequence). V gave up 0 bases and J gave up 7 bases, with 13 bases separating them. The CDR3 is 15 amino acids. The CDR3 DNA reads TGTGCCAGCAGCCAAGATATGCGGAAGGGGAACACCATATATTTT. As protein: CASSQDMRKGNTIYF.

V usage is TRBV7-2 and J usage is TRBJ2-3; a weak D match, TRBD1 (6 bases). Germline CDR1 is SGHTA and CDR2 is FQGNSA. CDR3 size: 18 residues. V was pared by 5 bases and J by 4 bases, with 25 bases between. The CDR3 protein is CASSPWGLQGVVADTQYF. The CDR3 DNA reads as TGTGCCAGCAGCCCTTGGGGTTTACAGGGAGTTGTGGCAGATACGCAGTATTTT.

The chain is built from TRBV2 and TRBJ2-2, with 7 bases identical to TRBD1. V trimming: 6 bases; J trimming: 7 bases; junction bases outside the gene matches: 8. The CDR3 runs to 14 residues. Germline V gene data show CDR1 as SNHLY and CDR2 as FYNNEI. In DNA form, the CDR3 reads TGTGCCAGCAGGGTTTCGACAGGGCGCGGGGAGCTGTTTTTT. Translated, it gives CASRVSTGRGELFF.